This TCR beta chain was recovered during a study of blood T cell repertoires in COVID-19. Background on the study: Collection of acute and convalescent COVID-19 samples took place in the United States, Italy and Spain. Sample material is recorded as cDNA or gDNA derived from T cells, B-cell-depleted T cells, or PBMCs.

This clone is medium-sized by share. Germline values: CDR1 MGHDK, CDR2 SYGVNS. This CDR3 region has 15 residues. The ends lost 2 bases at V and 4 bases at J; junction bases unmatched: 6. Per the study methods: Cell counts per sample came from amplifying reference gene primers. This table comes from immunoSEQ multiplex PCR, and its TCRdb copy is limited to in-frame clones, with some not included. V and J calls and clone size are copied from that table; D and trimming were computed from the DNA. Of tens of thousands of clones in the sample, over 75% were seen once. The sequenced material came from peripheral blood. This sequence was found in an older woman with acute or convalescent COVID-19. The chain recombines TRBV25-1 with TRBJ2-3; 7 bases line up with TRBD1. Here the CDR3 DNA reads TGTGCCAGCAGTGAAGGAGACAGGGCTGCAGATACGCAGTATTTT. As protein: CASSEGDRAADTQYF.